Detailed here is one T cell receptor beta chain. Its cognate antigen has yet to be identified. Within one base of it there is no much larger clone, and no base qualities were kept. The donors were healthy, HIV-negative adults who had no recently reported acute infections or vaccinations. All donors were Caucasian adults living in Nashville, Tennessee, USA. In the unsorted samples, some 94 million PBMCs were counted, and genomic DNA was extracted using the QIAamp DNA Blood Mini kit. Blood was obtained by leukapheresis, after which PBMCs were separated by Ficoll-Histopaque density gradient centrifugation and cryopreserved in liquid nitrogen vapor phase. The germline V gene specifies ENHRY as CDR1 and SYGVKD as CDR2. From cysteine to phenylalanine, the CDR3 is 15 amino acids long. The kept DNA is CDR3 alone, 45 bases in frame from the first base. Clipping removes 5 bases from V and 7 bases from J, with 8 as the unmatched junction base count.

Using the deep immunoSEQ assay, TCR CDR3 regions were amplified from genomic DNA by multiplex PCR. Extracted genomic DNA from each cell subset was spread evenly across all wells of several immunoSEQ 96-well plates, with each plate serving as a replicate. For unsorted PBMC, each replicate PCR was loaded with roughly 270 ng genomic DNA, equivalent to tens of thousands of T cell genomes. Unsorted PBMC genomic DNA was sequenced across ten immunoSEQ deep assay plates. Purified libraries were measured with a Qubit 3.0 fluorometer, size-checked on a Bioanalyzer 2100, and measured again with the KAPA Library Quantification kit. Every immunoSEQ 96-well plate was sequenced on a dedicated single-read 150-cycle Illumina NextSeq 550 flow cell. In the original analysis: The immunoSEQ output contained only junctional sequences without quality scores, so filtering could not match that applied to full-length reads. Sequences were annotated with PyIR, a Python wrapper for IgBLAST v1.9, and V/J genes and CDR3 were assigned using IMGT germline references. Reads with weak V/J assignments (E-value above 1e-6), missing CDR3, stop codons, out-of-frame junctions, or ambiguous translated residues were removed. V3J clonotypes were defined by identical inferred V gene, J gene, and CDR3 amino acid sequence. The percentage overlap between two repertoires was calculated by dividing the number of shared unique clonotypes by the size of the smaller repertoire. Three approaches were used to assess repertoire richness: RTK rarefaction, the Chao1 estimator, and Recon v2.1 estimates of unobserved clonotypes. TCRdb provides this immuneACCESS table in a form limited to in-frame rearrangements. Some clones are lacking; in checked studies, under half of them reflect an unresolved V gene, and why the rest are absent is not known. The DNA was the basis for D and trimming; V, J and clone size are from that table. The sample table contains some 490,000 clones; only one count was recorded for almost 80% of them. Together, the top ten hold 12% of the sample.

The sample comes from a study of shared clonotypes between healthy human individuals (dated by TCRdb to the early 2020s). About the investigation overall: The cohort included three men and a couple of women between 18 and 49 years of age. Different laboratories and diverse techniques were used to prepare libraries and sequence TCR repertoires, to increase sequencing depth and limit assay-specific biases. Blood TCR repertoires of five healthy adults were deeply sequenced to estimate repertoire size and the extent of clonotype sharing between individuals. Between about 0.8 and 9 billion PBMCs per donor were obtained by leukapheresis.

Overall study results and their limits: Sampling was restricted to blood, and TCR repertoires in tissue are likely to differ from TCR repertoires in blood. Pairwise subsampling indicated that sequencing depth was expected to affect the degree of clonotype sharing among donors. The genetic and exposure-history diversity represented was limited by the small number of donors.

The material sequenced was PBMCs. The rearrangement combines TRBV10-3 with TRBJ1-5, with TRBD1 matching 10 junction bases. The receptor's source is a woman aged 35 to 49 in good health. Some clones in this sample may be carry-over from other donors' samples. The CDR3 sequence is CAISPGGQGLQPQHF. Here is the DNA: TGTGCCATCAGTCCAGGGGGACAGGGGTTACAGCCCCAGCATTTT.